This TCR beta chain was captured by sequencing in a study of cytomegalovirus exposure and HLA in healthy donors. As concerns this clone: Its specificity is unknown.

Findings and limits, study-wide: Across donors, sequencing depth was assumed by presence/absence analyses to be roughly uniform. Researchers reported from a later analysis that most CMV-associated TCR beta chains appeared HLA-restricted. Indistinguishability led to the exclusion of some V segments, TRBV6-2 and TRBV6-3 included.

PCR employed 60 Vbeta and 13 Jbeta primers. Libraries were prepared by immunoSEQ multiplex PCR; TCRdb keeps only in-frame clonotypes and omits some of them. The data show approximately 150,000 clones, about 85% seen once. The germline V gene encodes CDR1 SNHLY and CDR2 FYNNEI. V lost 4 bases and J 4 bases, leaving 22 bases between the germline ends. This CDR3 has 17 amino acids. The rearrangement links TRBV2 to TRBJ2-5; tentative D call: TRBD2 (6 bases). This TCR was recovered from a man aged 25-45 years in good health and CMV-seropositive. The sample taken for sequencing was PBMCs. In DNA form, the CDR3 reads TGTGCCAGCAGTGTTTCTTGGGGAGGTCGGGGAGGAGAGACCCAGTACTTC. It yields the protein CASSVSWGGRGGETQYF.